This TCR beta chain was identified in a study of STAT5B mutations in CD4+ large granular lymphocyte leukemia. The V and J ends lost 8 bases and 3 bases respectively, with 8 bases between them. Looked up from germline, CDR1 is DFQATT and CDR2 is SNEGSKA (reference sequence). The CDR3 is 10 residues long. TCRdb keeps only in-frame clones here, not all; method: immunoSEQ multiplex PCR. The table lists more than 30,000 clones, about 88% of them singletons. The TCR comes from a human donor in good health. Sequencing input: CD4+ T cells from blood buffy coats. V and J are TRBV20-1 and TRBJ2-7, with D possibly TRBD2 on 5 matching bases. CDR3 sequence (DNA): TGCAGTTTGGGAGTCTACGAGCAGTACTTC. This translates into CSLGVYEQYF.